The 3 T cell receptor beta chains below all came from one sample that was sequenced in a study of blood T cell repertoires in COVID-19 (dated by TCRdb to about 2020). The library was built by means of the immunoSEQ multiplex PCR assay. This immuneACCESS table, as held by TCRdb, lists in-frame sequences with V and J called but not all clones. Of the missing ones, under half trace to an unresolved V gene in checked studies; the others have no known cause. This sample has about 69,000 clones in its table, and more than 75% of those were observed once. Together, the top ten hold roughly 44% of the sample. Sequenced material: peripheral blood. These receptors came from a human donor in a cohort sampled during active COVID-19.

The V and J genes are TRBV28 and TRBJ2-2, with D maybe TRBD1 (5 bases). From germline, CDR1 is MDHEN and CDR2 SYDVKM. Deletions cut 1 base from V and 6 bases from J, with 9 bases between. This CDR3 has 14 amino acids. The CDR3 DNA follows: TGTGCCAGCAGTTTATCTCAGGGATCCGGGGAGCTGTTTTTT. Protein sequence: CASSLSQGSGELFF.

This clone was detected once. The V and J genes are TRBV25-1 and TRBJ2-2, with 8 bases fitting TRBD2. Germline-derived CDR1 and CDR2 are MGHDK and SYGVNS. Unmatched junction bases numbered 8, after V lost 4 bases and J lost 4 bases. The CDR3 extends over 16 amino acids. The CDR3 loop reads CASSGPGGGSTGELFF. CDR3 sequence (DNA): TGTGCCAGCAGTGGCCCCGGGGGGGGCAGCACCGGGGAGCTGTTTTTT.

This chain connects TRBV24-1 to TRBJ2-1; perhaps TRBD2 as D (5 bases). The ends were cut back, 3 bases at V and 9 bases at J, with 17 bases in the middle. Germline assignment: CDR1 KGHDR and CDR2 SFDVKD. The CDR3 is made up of 15 amino acids. The CDR3 DNA sequence: TGTGCCACCAGTGATGCGAGCCCTTCTAGCAGTGAGCAGTTCTTC. Residues: CATSDASPSSSEQFF.